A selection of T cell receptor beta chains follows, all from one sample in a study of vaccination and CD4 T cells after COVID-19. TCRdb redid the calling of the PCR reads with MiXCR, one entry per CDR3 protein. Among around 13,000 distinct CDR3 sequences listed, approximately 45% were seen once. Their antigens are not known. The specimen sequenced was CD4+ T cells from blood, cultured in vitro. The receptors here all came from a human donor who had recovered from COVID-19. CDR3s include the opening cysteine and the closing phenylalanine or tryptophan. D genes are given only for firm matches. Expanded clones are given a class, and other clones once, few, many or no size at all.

DNA: TGTGCCAGCATACGGGGACAGGGAGGGAGAGAGACCCAGTACTTC
CDR3: CASIRGQGGRETQYF
J: TRBJ2-5
V: TRBV2
D: TRBD1
size: few

DNA: TGTGCCAGCAGTGAATATCGAGGGCCCCTCCAGGGGACCCAGTACTTC
CDR3: CASSEYRGPLQGTQYF
J: TRBJ2-5
V: TRBV25-1
D: .
size: .

DNA: TGTGCCAGCACATGGACTAGCGGGAGCGTTGAGCAGTTCTTC
CDR3: CASTWTSGSVEQFF
J: TRBJ2-1
V: TRBV28
D: TRBD2
size: .

DNA: TGTGCCATCAGTGCCGGGGACAGCCAAGAGACCCAGTACTTC
CDR3: CAISAGDSQETQYF
J: TRBJ2-5
V: TRBV10-3
D: TRBD1
size: .

DNA: TGTGCCAGCAGTGAAGGAGCGGGGGTACAAGAGACCCAGTACTTC
CDR3: CASSEGAGVQETQYF
J: TRBJ2-5
V: TRBV2
D: TRBD2
size: .

DNA: TGTGCCACCAGTGAATCGGGGAGCTATGGCTACACCTTC
CDR3: CATSESGSYGYTF
J: TRBJ1-2
V: TRBV24-1
D: .
size: few

DNA: TGTGCCAGCAGTGAAGTCGCAGCCGAGGATCGGGAGTACTTC
CDR3: CASSEVAAEDREYF
J: TRBJ2-5
V: TRBV6-1
D: .
size: few

DNA: TGTGCCAGCTCACCGGCGGGGCAAGAGACCCAGTACTTC
CDR3: CASSPAGQETQYF
J: TRBJ2-5
V: TRBV18
D: .
size: .

DNA: TGTGCCAGTAGGCGCAGGGCTGGGGAGCTGTTTTTT
CDR3: CASRRRAGELFF
J: TRBJ2-2
V: TRBV19
D: .
size: .

DNA: TGCAGTGCTCCTGGGGCAGGTGAGCAGTTCTTC
CDR3: CSAPGAGEQFF
J: TRBJ2-1
V: TRBV20-1
D: .
size: .